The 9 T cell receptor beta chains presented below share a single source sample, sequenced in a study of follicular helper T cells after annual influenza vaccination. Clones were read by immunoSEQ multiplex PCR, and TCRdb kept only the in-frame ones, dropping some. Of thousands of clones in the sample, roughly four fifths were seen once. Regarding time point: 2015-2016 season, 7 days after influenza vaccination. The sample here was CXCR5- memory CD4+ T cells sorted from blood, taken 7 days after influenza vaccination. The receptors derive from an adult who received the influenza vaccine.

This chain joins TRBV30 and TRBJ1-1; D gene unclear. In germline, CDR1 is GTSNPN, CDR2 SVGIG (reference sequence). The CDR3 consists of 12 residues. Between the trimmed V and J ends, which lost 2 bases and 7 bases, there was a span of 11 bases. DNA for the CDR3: TGTGCCTGGAGTCCGCTACTCAATGAAGCTTTCTTT. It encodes CAWSPLLNEAFF.

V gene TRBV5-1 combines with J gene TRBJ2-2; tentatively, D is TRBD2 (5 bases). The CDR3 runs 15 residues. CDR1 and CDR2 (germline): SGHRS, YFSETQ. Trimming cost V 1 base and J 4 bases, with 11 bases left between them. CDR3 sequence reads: CASSLRGIPTGELFF. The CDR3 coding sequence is TGCGCCAGCAGCTTGAGAGGGATCCCCACCGGGGAGCTGTTTTTT.

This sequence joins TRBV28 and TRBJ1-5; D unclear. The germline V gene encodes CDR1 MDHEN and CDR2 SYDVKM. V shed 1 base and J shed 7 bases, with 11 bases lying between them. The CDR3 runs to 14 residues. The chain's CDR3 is CASSLSGELQPQHF. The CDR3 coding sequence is TGTGCCAGCAGTTTATCCGGGGAGTTACAGCCCCAGCATTTT.

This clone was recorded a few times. The CDR3 loop is CASSFSGLFGYTF. CDR3 DNA: TGTGCCAGCAGCTTTTCGGGTCTCTTTGGCTACACCTTC. V is TRBV7-9 and J is TRBJ1-2; no clear D gene. CDR3 size: 13 residues. Germline CDR1 reads SEHNR; CDR2 reads FQNEAQ (reference sequence). V lost 3 bases and J 7 bases, leaving 12 bases between the germline ends.

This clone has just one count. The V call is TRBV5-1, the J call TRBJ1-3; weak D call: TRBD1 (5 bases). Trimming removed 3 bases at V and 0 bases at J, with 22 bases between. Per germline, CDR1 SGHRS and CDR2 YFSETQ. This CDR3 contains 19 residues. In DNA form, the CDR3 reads TGCGCCAGCAGCTCCGCCGGGACCGATAACAACAACTCTGGAAACACCATATATTTT. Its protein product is CASSSAGTDNNNSGNTIYF.

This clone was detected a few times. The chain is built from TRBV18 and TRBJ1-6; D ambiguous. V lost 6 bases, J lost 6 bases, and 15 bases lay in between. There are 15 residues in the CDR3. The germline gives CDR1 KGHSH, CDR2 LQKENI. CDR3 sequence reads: CASSPDLTINSPLHF. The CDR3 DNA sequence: TGTGCCAGCTCGCCCGACTTGACGATTAATTCACCCCTCCACTTT.

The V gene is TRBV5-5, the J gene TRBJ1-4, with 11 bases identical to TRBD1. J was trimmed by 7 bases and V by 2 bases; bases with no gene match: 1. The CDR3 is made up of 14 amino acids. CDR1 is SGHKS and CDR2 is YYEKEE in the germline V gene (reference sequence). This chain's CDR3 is CASSLGTGGEKLFF. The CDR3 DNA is TGTGCCAGCAGCTTAGGGACAGGGGGTGAAAAACTGTTTTTT.

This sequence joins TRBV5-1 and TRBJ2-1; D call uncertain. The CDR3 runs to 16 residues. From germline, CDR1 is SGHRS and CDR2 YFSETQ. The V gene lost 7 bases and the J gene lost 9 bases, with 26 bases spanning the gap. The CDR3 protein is CASYAFSGLQSSEQFF. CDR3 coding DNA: TGCGCCAGCTACGCATTTTCCGGGTTACAGAGCAGTGAGCAGTTCTTC.

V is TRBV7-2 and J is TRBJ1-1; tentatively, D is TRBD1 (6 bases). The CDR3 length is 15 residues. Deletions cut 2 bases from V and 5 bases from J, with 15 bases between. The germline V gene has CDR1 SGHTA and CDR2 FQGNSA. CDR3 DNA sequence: TGTGCCAGCAGCTTAAGTTGGGGGGCGTCGACTGAAGCTTTCTTT. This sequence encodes CASSLSWGASTEAFF.